These 25 T cell receptor beta chains originate from one sample sequenced in a study of a mutant IDH1 vaccine in newly diagnosed glioma. Stated time point: week 5, during vaccination. Mutant IDH1 20-mer peptide, at 300 ug, made up each vaccine dose, with topical imiquimod. No antigens are known for them. Sequencing was performed with immunoSEQ multiplex PCR; in TCRdb, only in-frame clones are kept and a portion is missing. The data show about 36,000 clones, roughly 76% seen once. The source was PBMCs, collected from a glioma patient whose treatment included an IDH1 peptide vaccine. These receptors all stem from a man aged 45-60 years with glioma.

The chain links TRBV5-1 to TRBJ1-3; a possible D gene is TRBD1 (5 bases). This CDR3 is 15 amino acids long. Germline V gene lookup returns CDR1 SGHRS and CDR2 YFSETQ. V was shortened by 1 base and J by 2 bases, with 10 bases between the two germline ends. The CDR3 here is CASSLQGTAGNTIYF. The CDR3 region has the DNA TGCGCCAGCAGCTTGCAGGGAACGGCTGGAAACACCATATATTTT.

This clone has only a few counts. The rearrangement joins TRBV7-3 to TRBJ1-5; D gene ambiguous. Germline lookup yields CDR1 SGHTA and CDR2 FQGTGA. The length of the CDR3 is 13 residues. V lost 2 bases and J lost 4, with 6 bases in between. CDR3 loop: CASSLEVNQPQHF. CDR3 in DNA: TGTGCCAGCAGCTTAGAGGTAAATCAGCCCCAGCATTTT.

The genes are TRBV4-1 and TRBJ2-3; tentatively, D is TRBD1 (5 bases). The germline CDR1 and CDR2 sequences are MGHRA and YSYEKL. The CDR3 has 15 residues. V lost 0 bases to trimming and J lost 4 bases, with 11 bases between them. CDR3 nucleotides: TGCGCCAGCAGCCAAGATCAGGGTGGCGCAGATACGCAGTATTTT. It specifies CASSQDQGGADTQYF.

This sequence joins TRBV5-4 and TRBJ2-7, with D possibly matching TRBD2 (5 bases). Trimming shortened V by 1 base and J by 0 bases, and 8 bases separated the two germline ends. Germline CDR1 SGHNT, CDR2 YYREEE (reference sequence). This CDR3 region has 14 residues. The CDR3 DNA reads TGTGCCAGCAGCTTGCGTACTAGCTCCTACGAGCAGTACTTC. Encoded protein: CASSLRTSSYEQYF.

The chain recombines TRBV19 with TRBJ2-1; the D gene is possibly TRBD2 (6 bases). The V and J ends lost 7 bases and 3 bases respectively, with 7 bases between them. The CDR3 is made up of 12 amino acids. The germline V gene has CDR1 LNHDA and CDR2 SQIVND (reference sequence). The CDR3 reads CASTGDYNEQFF. In nucleotides, the CDR3 is TGTGCCAGTACGGGGGACTACAATGAGCAGTTCTTC.

This clone was seen only once. The chain is built from TRBV6-5 and TRBJ2-7; a weak D match, TRBD1 (5 bases). V dropped 5 bases and J dropped 7 bases, with 15 bases sitting between them. The CDR3 totals 13 residues. CDR1 is MNHEY and CDR2 is SVGAGI in the germline V gene. The chain's CDR3 is CASSLEGAGEQYF. In DNA, the CDR3 is TGTGCCAGCAGTCTTGAAGGGGCAGGGGAGCAGTACTTC.

With regard to this clone: Mismatch with germline at one junction end may stem from a read error. This rearrangement joins TRBV29-1 to TRBJ2-5; perhaps TRBD2 as D (6 bases). CDR3 length equals 11 residues. In germline, CDR1 is SQVTM, CDR2 ANQGSEA. The CDR3 is CSVERGGLLHF. The CDR3 nucleotides read TGCAGCGTTGAACGGGGAGGCCTACTTCACTTC.

The rearrangement links TRBV7-2 to TRBJ1-2, with a tentative D call TRBD1 (6 bases). This CDR3 spans 15 amino acids. The V gene's germline CDR1 is SGHTA and CDR2 FQGNSA. V lost 4 bases to trimming and J lost 0 bases, with 12 bases between them. The CDR3 loop is CASSSDRITNYGYTF. CDR3 DNA: TGTGCCAGCAGCTCCGACAGGATTACTAACTATGGCTACACCTTC.

The chain employs TRBV5-1 and TRBJ2-3, with 7 bases aligning to TRBD1. This CDR3 has 16 residues. CDR1 and CDR2 from the germline V gene are SGHRS and YFSETQ. The trim removed 2 bases at V and 0 bases at J, leaving 6 bases unmatched. CDR3 region: CASSLGGQVSTDTQYF. The CDR3 bases are TGCGCCAGCAGCTTAGGCGGACAGGTTAGCACAGATACGCAGTATTTT.

The chain combines TRBV10-3 with TRBJ1-1; no clear D gene. Germline V CDR1 and CDR2: ENHRY, SYGVKD. This CDR3 has 12 amino acids. The ends were cut back, 8 bases at V and 6 bases at J, with 13 bases in the middle. The CDR3: CAIAGNQAEAFF. The CDR3 DNA is TGTGCCATCGCTGGAAATCAAGCTGAAGCTTTCTTT.

The chain carries TRBV7-2 and TRBJ1-1; no reliable D call. Germline V gene lookup returns CDR1 SGHTA and CDR2 FQGNSA. V lost 1 base, J lost 1 base, and 13 bases lay in between. CDR3 size: 16 residues. Here the CDR3 DNA reads TGTGCCAGCAGCTTAGTTAGGGTATTGGGGAACACTGAAGCTTTCTTT. It yields the protein CASSLVRVLGNTEAFF.

The V and J genes are TRBV6-1 and TRBJ1-2; D gene ambiguous. The CDR3 runs 14 residues. V lost 2 bases and J lost 4, with 11 bases in between. The germline V gene encodes CDR1 MNHNS and CDR2 SASEGT. CDR3: CASSERTGRYGYTF. The CDR3 DNA follows: TGTGCCAGCAGTGAAAGGACCGGCCGCTATGGCTACACCTTC.

The V call is TRBV5-1, the J call TRBJ2-3, with TRBD2 identical over 9 bases. The junction had 5 bases not matched to a gene; V was cut back by 2 bases and J by 4 bases. The CDR3 is made up of 15 amino acids. The germline V gene has CDR1 SGHRS and CDR2 YFSETQ. CDR3 region: CASSFLSGSPDTQYF. As DNA, the CDR3 is TGCGCCAGCAGCTTCCTTAGCGGGAGCCCAGATACGCAGTATTTT. The complete variable domain, with remaining parts taken from reference TRBV5-1 and TRBJ2-3, reads KAGVTQTPRYLIKTRGQQVTLSCSPISGHRSVSWYQQTPGQGLQFLFEYFSETQRNKGNFPGRFSGRQFSNSRSEMNVSTLELGDSALYLCASSFLSGSPDTQYFGPGTRLTVL.

This chain uses TRBV4-1 with TRBJ2-7, with 11 bases aligning to TRBD2. CDR1 MGHRA and CDR2 YSYEKL come from the germline V gene. V gave up 4 bases and J gave up 2 bases; unmatched junction bases: 4. The CDR3 has 15 amino acids. In nucleotides, the CDR3 is TGCGCCAGCAGCCCCTATAGCGGGAGGGCCTACGAGCAGTACTTC. Its protein is CASSPYSGRAYEQYF.

This sequence joins TRBV10-3 and TRBJ1-2, with a tentative D call TRBD1 (5 bases). Germline assignment: CDR1 ENHRY and CDR2 SYGVKD. The ends were cut back, 8 bases at V and 4 bases at J, with 14 bases in the middle. The CDR3 runs 13 residues. The CDR3 DNA reads as TGTGCCATCGGGACGGACCTTGGCTATGGCTACACCTTC. This translates into CAIGTDLGYGYTF.

V usage is TRBV7-2 and J usage is TRBJ2-7; D not certain. The CDR3 runs 14 residues. Trimming stripped 6 bases from V and 6 bases from J, with 18 bases between. Per germline, CDR1 SGHTA and CDR2 FQGNSA. For the CDR3, the DNA is TGTGCCAGCAGACGTAACCTTCAGGATGGCGAGCAGTACTTC. Amino acid sequence: CASRRNLQDGEQYF.

The chain is built from TRBV7-9 and TRBJ2-6; D is ambiguous. V was trimmed by 2 bases and J by 2 bases, leaving 16 bases between them. This CDR3 has 18 amino acids. CDR1 and CDR2 (germline): SEHNR, FQNEAQ (reference sequence). The CDR3, as DNA: TGTGCCAGCAGCTTAAGCGCCGGTTACCAAGCTGGGGCCAACGTCCTGACTTTC. Its translation: CASSLSAGYQAGANVLTF.

This clone was recorded once. The J gene is TRBJ1-1, the V gene TRBV11-2; D is undetermined. Germline V gene data show CDR1 as SGHAT and CDR2 as FQNNGV. Trimming pared 2 bases from V and 8 bases from J, leaving 15 bases between. This CDR3 has 14 residues. For the CDR3, the DNA is TGTGCCAGCAGCTTAAATCTGGGAGCGGGCGAAGCTTTCTTT. Its protein product is CASSLNLGAGEAFF.

The CDR3 DNA is TGTGCCAGCAGTGAAATTAAGGGGGCAGGCAATGAGCAGTTCTTC. It translates to CASSEIKGAGNEQFF. The J gene is TRBJ2-1, the V gene TRBV6-1; 7 bases are shared with TRBD1. CDR1 MNHNS and CDR2 SASEGT come from the germline V gene. There are 15 residues in the CDR3. Losses at the gene ends were 2 bases for V and 6 bases for J; bases not matched to a gene: 7.

The V gene is TRBV20-1, the J gene TRBJ2-1; the D is unclear. Germline V gives CDR1 DFQATT, CDR2 SNEGSKA (reference sequence). V lost 3 bases to trimming and J lost 10 bases, with 7 bases between them. The CDR3 extends over 10 amino acids. The CDR3 sequence is CSASAPEQFF. The DNA of the CDR3 is TGCAGTGCTAGCGCGCCGGAGCAGTTCTTC.

The chain couples TRBV6-1 to TRBJ2-7; 9 bases match TRBD1. Trimming removed 6 bases from V and 5 bases from J; junction bases left unmatched: 2. The CDR3 is 12 residues long. Germline V gene sequence: CDR1 MNHNS, CDR2 SASEGT. CDR3 sequence (DNA): TGTGCCAGCAGGGGGACAGGGAACGAGCAGTACTTC. Protein product: CASRGTGNEQYF.

This chain joins TRBV13 and TRBJ2-3; 9 bases line up with TRBD2. This CDR3 is 15 amino acids long. The germline gives CDR1 PRHDT, CDR2 FYEKMQ (reference sequence). Trimming took 5 bases from V and 6 from J; bases not matched to a gene: 9. This CDR3 reads CASSPSHAGGDTQYF. The CDR3, as DNA: TGTGCCAGCAGCCCCTCCCATGCGGGGGGGGATACGCAGTATTTT.

The CDR3 spells CASIRGRGYNEQFF. The CDR3 region has the DNA TGTGCCAGTATACGGGGAAGGGGCTACAATGAGCAGTTCTTC. The chain is built from TRBV19 and TRBJ2-1; D could derive from TRBD1 or TRBD2 (5 bases each). Per germline, CDR1 LNHDA and CDR2 SQIVND (reference sequence). The CDR3 has 14 amino acids. The V end lost 7 bases, the J end lost 3 bases, and 13 bases lay between the germline ends.

This rearrangement joins TRBV6-1 to TRBJ2-7, with D possibly TRBD1 on 5 matching bases. CDR3 length equals 11 residues. V was pared by 5 bases and J by 3 bases, with 5 bases between. The germline gives CDR1 MNHNS, CDR2 SASEGT. CDR3 coding DNA: TGTGCCAGCAGTAGGGGCTACGAGCAGTACTTC. Amino acids: CASSRGYEQYF.

V and J are TRBV15 and TRBJ2-4; D is uncertain. Germline CDR1 reads LNHNV; CDR2 reads YYDKDF (reference sequence). Trimming removed 5 bases from V and 8 bases from J, with 10 bases in between. The length of the CDR3 is 12 residues. DNA for the CDR3: TGTGCCACCAGCGTGGGTAAGGACATTCAGTACTTC. It yields the protein CATSVGKDIQYF.